This is a list of T cell receptor beta chains from one sample in a study of shared clonotypes between healthy human individuals. Clones were read by immunoSEQ multiplex PCR, and TCRdb kept only the in-frame ones, dropping some. The sample holds fewer than 850,000 clones, 96% seen once. The sample consisted of naive CD8+ T cells sorted from blood. These receptor sequences come from a man aged 30 to 45 in good health. Each CDR3 is given with its conserved first and last residue. The D gene is left open where the match is weak. Size is omitted from some rows. Given values are once, few, many or a class for expanded clones.

>TRBD2|-|TRBV28|TRBJ2-2
CASSFPARAGVDTGELFF
TGTGCCAGCAGTTTCCCCGCCAGGGCGGGGGTCGACACCGGGGAGCTGTTTTTT
>-|-|TRBV29-1|TRBJ2-7
CSAVTDYSYEQYF
TGCAGCGCTGTTACGGACTACTCCTACGAGCAGTACTTC
>TRBD1|once|TRBV27|TRBJ2-7
CASSRDRGHEQYF
TGTGCCAGCAGCCGAGACAGGGGCCACGAGCAGTACTTC
>-|once|TRBV27|TRBJ2-5
CASSLGGPQETQYF
TGTGCCAGCAGTTTGGGCGGGCCCCAAGAGACCCAGTACTTC
>TRBD2|-|TRBV7-9|TRBJ2-3
CASSLDASGFTDTQYF
TGTGCCAGCAGCTTAGACGCTAGCGGATTCACAGATACGCAGTATTTT
>-|-|TRBV6-1|TRBJ1-4
CASSEVVATNEKLFF
TGTGCCAGCAGTGAAGTAGTGGCAACTAATGAAAAACTGTTTTTT
>TRBD2|-|TRBV9|TRBJ2-7
CASSVGWGGSYEQYF
TGTGCCAGCAGCGTAGGGTGGGGAGGGTCCTACGAGCAGTACTTC
>TRBD1|-|TRBV7-9|TRBJ1-1
CASSPPRTGEVTEAFF
TGTGCCAGCAGCCCACCCCGGACAGGGGAAGTCACTGAAGCTTTCTTT
>TRBD2|-|TRBV27|TRBJ2-7
CASSHLAGAYEQYF
TGTGCCAGCAGTCACCTAGCGGGGGCCTACGAGCAGTACTTC
>-|-|TRBV27|TRBJ2-2
CASSPRPAGDGTGELFF
TGTGCCAGCAGTCCCCGACCCGCAGGAGACGGCACCGGGGAGCTGTTTTTT
>-|-|TRBV5-1|TRBJ2-5
CASSLDPGTQETQYF
TGCGCCAGCAGCTTGGATCCGGGAACACAAGAGACCCAGTACTTC
>TRBD1|-|TRBV27|TRBJ2-7
CASSYRDSYEQYF
TGTGCCAGCAGTTATCGGGACAGCTACGAGCAGTACTTC
>TRBD2|-|TRBV7-9|TRBJ2-7
CASSLEGAGAYEQYF
TGTGCCAGCAGCTTAGAGGGAGCGGGGGCGTACGAGCAGTACTTC
>-|-|TRBV9|TRBJ1-4
CASSAEGTTNEKLFF
TGTGCCAGCAGCGCAGAGGGAACAACTAATGAAAAACTGTTTTTT
>-|-|TRBV11-2|TRBJ2-7
CASSASGISYEQYF
TGTGCCAGCAGCGCGAGCGGAATCTCCTACGAGCAGTACTTC
>-|-|TRBV19|TRBJ1-1
CATGEGVGAFF
TGTGCCACCGGGGAGGGGGTTGGAGCTTTCTTT
>TRBD2|-|TRBV29-1|TRBJ2-1
CSASGLAGRYNEQFF
TGCAGCGCATCGGGACTAGCGGGACGGTACAATGAGCAGTTCTTC
>TRBD2|-|TRBV5-4|TRBJ2-7
CASGNSVRRGGPSYEQYF
TGTGCCAGCGGCAACTCTGTGAGAAGGGGAGGGCCCTCCTACGAGCAGTACTTC
>TRBD1|-|TRBV4-2|TRBJ1-2
CASSQDGTGTVYGYTF
TGTGCCAGCAGCCAAGATGGGACAGGGACTGTCTATGGCTACACCTTC
>-|-|TRBV6-4|TRBJ2-1
CASSDGGNEQFF
TGTGCCAGCAGTGATGGCGGCAATGAGCAGTTCTTC
>-|-|TRBV12-1|TRBJ2-5
CASSLDRPGGKTQYF
TGTGCCAGCAGCTTAGACAGGCCGGGTGGGAAGACCCAGTACTTC
>TRBD1|-|TRBV28|TRBJ2-1
CASSHGQGSNEQFF
TGTGCCAGCAGCCATGGACAGGGGAGCAATGAGCAGTTCTTC
>-|-|TRBV2|TRBJ2-7
CASSVFAANYEQYF
TGTGCCAGCAGTGTGTTCGCCGCGAACTACGAGCAGTACTTC
>TRBD2|-|TRBV13|TRBJ2-7
CASSLGLIGTSGSGEQYF
TGTGCCAGCAGCTTAGGCCTAATCGGGACTAGCGGGAGTGGCGAGCAGTACTTC
>-|-|TRBV14|TRBJ2-5
CASSQESHRDYQETQYF
TGTGCCAGCAGCCAAGAAAGCCACCGAGACTACCAAGAGACCCAGTACTTC
>-|-|TRBV7-9|TRBJ2-1
CASSRAGNEQFF
TGTGCCAGCAGCCGCGCGGGTAATGAGCAGTTCTTC